A single sample gave rise to the 11 T cell receptor beta chains below, sequenced in a study of T cells in Graves' hyperthyroidism and ophthalmopathy. TCR beta CDR3 regions were amplified from RNA. The HTBI set primed first-round TCR CDR3 RT-PCR. TCRdb used MiXCR to reprocess the multiplex PCR reads, holding one entry per CDR3 protein. Among under 250,000 distinct CDR3 sequences, 24% were seen once, and the ten largest hold around 40%. Sequenced: blood. The origin of the receptors is a woman aged 40 to 50 with Graves' ophthalmopathy.

Ten or more counts support this clonotype. The V call is TRBV30, the J call TRBJ1-1; TRBD1 matches 8 bases. The CDR3 totals 14 residues. V shed 3 bases and J 1 base; nucleotides not matched to a gene: 4. CDR1 and CDR2 from the germline V gene are GTSNPN and SVGIG (reference sequence). Here the CDR3 reads CAWSPGQGNTEAFF. CDR3 nucleotides: TGTGCCTGGAGCCCCGGACAGGGGAACACTGAAGCTTTCTTT. Drawing the rest from reference TRBV30 and TRBJ1-1, the complete variable domain is SQTIHQWPATLVQPVGSPLSLECTVEGTSNPNLYWYRQAAGRGLQLLFYSVGIGQISSEVPQNLSASRPQDRQFILSSKKLLLSDSGFYLCAWSPGQGNTEAFFGQGTRLTVV.

The V call is TRBV7-8, the J call TRBJ2-5; TRBD2 aligns across 8 bases. V gave up 1 base and J gave up 2 bases; unmatched junction bases: 9. Germline V gene data show CDR1 as SGHVS and CDR2 as FQNEAQ. This CDR3 spans 17 amino acids. In DNA form, the CDR3 reads TGTGCCAGCAGCTTAGAATTTGCGGGGGGTACTCAAGAGACCCAGTACTTC. Translation gives CASSLEFAGGTQETQYF.

The chain carries TRBV12-3 or TRBV12-4 and TRBJ2-7; TRBD2 agrees at 14 bases. V gave up 5 bases and J gave up 7 bases; unmatched junction bases: 4. The CDR3 consists of 14 residues. The CDR3 protein is CASSRLAGGGEQYF. CDR3 DNA sequence: TGTGCCAGCAGTCGACTAGCGGGAGGGGGAGAGCAGTACTTC.

This clonotype was seen many times. The V call is TRBV30, the J call TRBJ2-2; D ambiguous. The ends were cut back, 0 bases at V and 8 bases at J, with 4 bases in the middle. The germline V gene encodes CDR1 GTSNPN and CDR2 SVGIG (reference sequence). There are 11 residues in the CDR3. CDR3 sequence (DNA): TGTGCCTGGAGTGTACTGGGGGAGCTGTTTTTT. Protein sequence: CAWSVLGELFF. Complete variable domain (other parts from reference TRBV30 and TRBJ2-2): SQTIHQWPATLVQPVGSPLSLECTVEGTSNPNLYWYRQAAGRGLQLLFYSVGIGQISSEVPQNLSASRPQDRQFILSSKKLLLSDSGFYLCAWSVLGELFFGEGSRLTVL.

This clonotype appeared many times. V and J are TRBV7-3 and TRBJ2-2; TRBD1 is a possible D gene (5 bases). The CDR3 extends over 15 amino acids. Germline assignment: CDR1 SGHTA and CDR2 FQGTGA. Deletions cut 5 bases from V and 5 bases from J, with 15 bases between. CDR3 nucleotides: TGTGCCAGCAGCCCGTACAGGCGTAATACCGGGGAGCTGTTTTTT. Protein sequence: CASSPYRRNTGELFF.

This clonotype was seen at least ten times. The V call is TRBV27, the J call TRBJ1-1; tentatively, D is TRBD1 (5 bases). Germline CDR1 reads MNHEY; CDR2 reads SMNVEV (reference sequence). V lost 6 bases and J lost 7, with 18 bases in between. The CDR3 extends over 14 amino acids. As DNA, the CDR3 is TGTGCCAGCAGCCAAACAGGTGAGGGAGGTGAAGCTTTCTTT. Translating it yields CASSQTGEGGEAFF.

This clonotype occurred many times. The chain uses TRBV28 and TRBJ1-5; 8 bases agree with TRBD1. The CDR3 is 14 amino acids. Germline CDR1 and CDR2: MDHEN and SYDVKM. V dropped 6 bases and J dropped 7; count of bases not matched to a gene: 8. CDR3 region: CASSTSHRGQPQHF. The CDR3 DNA follows: TGTGCCAGCAGCACTTCCCACAGGGGGCAGCCCCAGCATTTT. Full variable domain (rest looked up from reference TRBV28 and TRBJ1-5): DVKVTQSSRYLVKRTGEKVFLECVQDMDHENMFWYRQDPGLGLRLIYFSYDVKMKEKGDIPEGYSVSREKKERFSLILESASTNQTSMYLCASSTSHRGQPQHFGDGTRLSIL.

This clonotype has a single count. J is TRBJ1-2 and V is TRBV28; the D is unclear. Germline V gene sequence: CDR1 MDHEN, CDR2 SYDVKM. V was pared by 5 bases and J by 6 bases, with 16 bases between. This CDR3 has 14 amino acids. The CDR3 loop reads CASSRGWVLNGYTF. The CDR3 DNA is TGTGCCAGCAGTCGGGGATGGGTATTGAATGGCTACACCTTC.

Notes on this clonotype: One junction end disagrees with the germline gene, perhaps due to a read error. The chain's CDR3 is CASSYRGKTRYF. CDR3 bases: TGTGCCAGCAGTTACCGGGGGAAGACCCGGTACTTC. The chain uses TRBV6-5 and TRBJ2-5, with D possibly TRBD2 on 6 matching bases. Germline V gene data show CDR1 as MNHEY and CDR2 as SVGAGI. The CDR3 has 12 amino acids.

This clonotype was observed at least ten times. The V and J genes are TRBV20-1 and TRBJ2-7; 9 bases align to TRBD2. CDR1 and CDR2 (germline): DFQATT, SNEGSKA (reference sequence). With 5 bases clipped from V and 4 bases from J, the junction kept 6 bases outside the gene matches. This CDR3 region has 13 residues. DNA for the CDR3: TGCAGTGCTCGCCTGGGACTAGCTTACGAGCAGTACTTC. Translating it yields CSARLGLAYEQYF.

This clonotype was counted at least ten times. V gene TRBV7-6 combines with J gene TRBJ1-1; D gene ambiguous. V was cut by 1 base and J by 8 bases, with 8 bases left in between. There are 12 residues in the CDR3. Germline CDR1 is SGHVS and CDR2 is FNYEAQ. The CDR3 coding sequence is TGTGCCAGCAGCTTAGGGGGAGTAGAAGCTTTCTTT. This codes for CASSLGGVEAFF.